Listed here are 10 T cell receptor beta chains from one sample, sequenced in a study of blood T cells in healthy people across ages. Primed by a sample-barcoded 5' primer and a J-beta primer mix, a second PCR proceeded for 7 to 11 cycles. TCRdb redid the calling of the 5' RACE reads with MiXCR, one entry per CDR3 protein. The sample shows about 1,500,000 distinct CDR3 sequences, 42% of them seen only once. The source material was blood. Receptor source: a woman between 18 and 30 years old in good health.

The CDR3 protein is CASIRQGEGIQYF. The CDR3, as DNA: TGTGCCAGCATCCGACAGGGTGAGGGCATTCAGTACTTC. This chain links TRBV6-1 with TRBJ2-4, with 7 bases that match TRBD1. CDR1 and CDR2 (germline): MNHNS, SASEGT. The CDR3 extends over 13 amino acids. The V segment lost 7 bases and the J segment 9 bases; nucleotides outside the gene matches: 9.

This clonotype was seen more than once but under ten times. This CDR3 reads CASRGVNYNEQFF. In DNA, the CDR3 is TGTGCCAGCAGGGGGGTTAACTACAATGAGCAGTTCTTC. The rearrangement links TRBV27 to TRBJ2-1; D is possibly TRBD1 or TRBD2 (5 bases each). Trimming left V 6 bases short and J 3 bases short, with 9 bases between. Germline V gives CDR1 MNHEY, CDR2 SMNVEV (reference sequence). The CDR3 runs to 13 residues.

The V and J genes are TRBV4-1 and TRBJ2-2; a weak D match, TRBD2 (5 bases). The germline V gene has CDR1 MGHRA and CDR2 YSYEKL. The CDR3 extends over 17 amino acids. V lost 1 base and J lost 5, with 17 bases in between. This CDR3 reads CASSQGPLGLQTGELFF. As DNA, the CDR3 is TGCGCCAGCAGCCAAGGTCCACTAGGACTGCAAACCGGGGAGCTGTTTTTT.

The CDR3 sequence: CSARPDQQETQYF. CDR3 nucleotides: TGCAGTGCTAGACCCGACCAGCAAGAGACCCAGTACTTC. V usage is TRBV20-1 and J usage is TRBJ2-5; D is unresolved. This CDR3 has 13 amino acids. The V gene lost 2 bases and the J gene lost 2 bases, with 9 bases spanning the gap. Germline V lookup: CDR1 DFQATT, CDR2 SNEGSKA (reference sequence).

The V and J genes are TRBV4-1 and TRBJ1-2; D is unresolved. Trimming took 3 bases from V and 4 from J, leaving 12 bases between them. This CDR3 comprises 14 residues. Germline assignment: CDR1 MGHRA and CDR2 YSYEKL. CDR3: CASSQERTSYGYTF. The CDR3 DNA reads as TGCGCCAGCAGCCAGGAAAGGACCTCCTATGGCTACACCTTC.

In its sample, this clonotype was seen a few times. The chain carries TRBV6-1 and TRBJ1-1; possible D gene TRBD1, 6 bases. This CDR3 region has 14 residues. V lost 10 bases to trimming and J lost 1 base, with 16 bases between them. Germline assignment: CDR1 MNHNS and CDR2 SASEGT. The CDR3 here is CATLVGGGNTEAFF. DNA for the CDR3: TGTGCCACCCTTGTAGGGGGGGGGAACACTGAAGCTTTCTTT.

This clonotype was seen more than once but under ten times. The genes are TRBV5-1 and TRBJ2-1; D is perhaps TRBD1 (5 bases). This CDR3 comprises 12 residues. Trimming stripped 4 bases from V and 9 bases from J, with 11 bases between. Germline-derived CDR1 and CDR2 are SGHRS and YFSETQ. DNA for the CDR3: TGCGCCAGCAGCCCGTATCAGGGTGAGCAGTTCTTC. It translates to CASSPYQGEQFF. Full variable domain (outside the CDR3, taken from reference TRBV5-1 and TRBJ2-1): KAGVTQTPRYLIKTRGQQVTLSCSPISGHRSVSWYQQTPGQGLQFLFEYFSETQRNKGNFPGRFSGRQFSNSRSEMNVSTLELGDSALYLCASSPYQGEQFFGPGTRLTVL.

The V and J genes are TRBV29-1 and TRBJ1-1; D remains ambiguous. Trimming shortened V by 3 bases and J by 4 bases, and 9 bases separated the two germline ends. Per the germline V gene, CDR1 is SQVTM and CDR2 is ANQGSEA. The CDR3 consists of 12 residues. CDR3 region: CSVDLGSTEAFF. The CDR3 DNA is TGCAGCGTTGACTTAGGGAGCACTGAAGCTTTCTTT.

This clonotype was detected only once. This chain uses TRBV20-1 with TRBJ1-6; 8 nucleotides match TRBD1. Germline V lookup: CDR1 DFQATT, CDR2 SNEGSKA (reference sequence). Trimming at V came to 4 bases and at J to 10 bases, leaving 6 bases not matched to a gene. The CDR3 runs 13 residues. The CDR3 protein is CSAKDREGSPLHF. Here the CDR3 DNA reads TGCAGTGCTAAGGACAGGGAAGGGTCACCCCTCCACTTT.

The chain uses TRBV30 and TRBJ1-1; D remains ambiguous. The ends were cut back, 4 bases at V and 11 bases at J, with 11 bases in the middle. The germline V gene has CDR1 GTSNPN and CDR2 SVGIG (reference sequence). There are 10 residues in the CDR3. The CDR3 spells CAWIAGRAFF. CDR3 nucleotide sequence: TGTGCCTGGATTGCTGGACGGGCTTTCTTT.